These T cell receptor beta chains were read from a single sample in a study of blood T cell repertoires in COVID-19. TCRdb's table, derived via immunoSEQ multiplex PCR, lists solely in-frame clones and lacks some. The repertoire holds about 260,000 clones, 91% seen once, with about 2.5% in the top ten. What was sequenced was peripheral blood. The receptors stem from a person aged 18-30 years with COVID-19, enrolled during active disease. CDR3s include the opening cysteine and the closing phenylalanine or tryptophan. The D gene is left open where the match is weak. Clone size appears in some rows only: once, few, many, or a class for an expanded clone.

d_call clone_size j_call v_call cdr3_aa cdr3_nt
- - TRBJ2-1 TRBV2 CASSESWGVGEQFF TGTGCCAGCAGTGAAAGTTGGGGAGTGGGTGAGCAGTTCTTC
- - TRBJ2-1 TRBV27 CASPPRPKTFF TGTGCCAGCCCACCTCGCCCTAAAACGTTCTTC
- - TRBJ2-7 TRBV6-6 CASSPVPYEQYF TGTGCCAGCAGCCCGGTTCCCTACGAGCAGTACTTC
TRBD2 once TRBJ2-1 TRBV10-1 CASSGGTSGMGNEQFF TGCGCCAGCAGTGGGGGAACTAGCGGGATGGGAAACGAGCAGTTCTTC
TRBD1 - TRBJ1-4 TRBV20-1 CSASQGAGKKGEKLFF TGCAGTGCTAGTCAGGGGGCCGGCAAAAAGGGTGAAAAACTGTTTTTT
- - TRBJ2-7 TRBV4-3 CASSSSYGSTGEQYF TGCGCCAGCAGCTCATCATACGGGTCGACGGGGGAGCAGTACTTC
- few TRBJ1-2 TRBV13 CASSLRSRRGGNGYTF TGTGCCAGCAGCTTACGCTCCCGGAGGGGGGGAAACGGCTACACCTTC
- - TRBJ1-1 TRBV29-1 CSGRGQMNTEAFF TGCAGCGGACGGGGACAAATGAACACTGAAGCTTTCTTT
TRBD1 few TRBJ1-2 TRBV7-2 CASSARDRANGYTF TGTGCCAGCAGCGCCAGGGACAGGGCGAATGGCTACACCTTC
TRBD1 - TRBJ1-1 TRBV29-1 CSVRNSGTGSWTEAFF TGCAGCGTTCGAAATTCCGGGACAGGGTCTTGGACTGAAGCTTTCTTT
TRBD2 - TRBJ2-7 TRBV6-5 CATRRLASSSEQYF TGTGCCACCCGACGACTAGCCTCCTCGAGCGAGCAGTACTTC
TRBD2 - TRBJ2-3 TRBV7-2 CASSLALGGLADTQYF TGTGCCAGCAGCTTAGCTTTGGGGGGGTTAGCAGATACGCAGTATTTT
- - TRBJ2-1 TRBV24-1 CATSEGVAPSYEQFF TGTGCCACCAGTGAAGGGGTTGCACCAAGCTATGAGCAGTTCTTC
TRBD1 - TRBJ2-7 TRBV5-1 CASSLEGTGGSYEQYF TGCGCCAGCAGCTTGGAGGGGACAGGGGGGTCCTACGAGCAGTACTTC
- - TRBJ1-2 TRBV10-1 CASSDRPTANYGYTF TGCGCCAGCAGTGATCGCCCGACAGCTAACTATGGCTACACCTTC
- - TRBJ2-4 TRBV4-2 CASSQGGGQGENIQYF TGTGCCAGCAGCCAAGGGGGGGGGCAGGGTGAAAACATTCAGTACTTC
TRBD2 - TRBJ2-3 TRBV19 CASSIVGIAGGGDTQYF TGTGCCAGTAGTATAGTAGGGATAGCGGGAGGTGGAGATACGCAGTATTTT
TRBD1 once TRBJ1-1 TRBV2 CASSFDRVRQTEAFF TGTGCCAGCAGTTTTGACAGGGTAAGGCAAACTGAAGCTTTCTTT
- few TRBJ2-1 TRBV9 CASSVGLTNHEQFF TGTGCCAGCAGCGTAGGACTAACCAACCACGAGCAGTTCTTC
- - TRBJ1-5 TRBV7-2 CASSFYEGNQPQHF TGTGCCAGCAGCTTCTATGAGGGAAATCAGCCCCAGCATTTT
- - TRBJ1-5 TRBV6-6 CASGIGGINQPQHF TGTGCCAGCGGTATAGGCGGAATCAATCAGCCCCAGCATTTT
- - TRBJ2-4 TRBV5-1 CASSLGGGQDIQYF TGCGCCAGCAGCTTGGGGGGCGGTCAAGACATTCAGTACTTC
TRBD2 - TRBJ2-2 TRBV7-3 CASNPGLAGGRGTGELFF TGTGCCAGCAACCCGGGACTAGCGGGAGGAAGGGGGACCGGGGAGCTGTTTTTT